The rows below give T cell receptor beta chains drawn from one sample of a study of early T cells in non-severe SARS-CoV-2 infection. One entry per CDR3 protein results from TCRdb running MiXCR on the 5' RACE reads. Here the sample spans 25,000 to 30,000 distinct CDR3 sequences, approximately 5.4% being singletons. Source material: whole blood. The receptor source for this set is an adult who was a healthcare worker with PCR-confirmed SARS-CoV-2 infection or an uninfected control (not recorded which). CDR3s leave out the opening cysteine and the closing phenylalanine or tryptophan.

V gene	J gene	CDR3 protein
TRBV30	TRBJ1-6	AWSLTGMDSPLH
TRBV5-1	TRBJ2-7	ASSYWDREREQY
TRBV2	TRBJ1-6	ASRSRDSWDSPLH
TRBV6-4	TRBJ1-1	ASSDSSDTEAF
TRBV12-3/TRBV12-4	TRBJ1-5	ASSSDRANQPQH
TRBV10-3	TRBJ2-3	AISGLPPPTDTQY
TRBV2	TRBJ2-7	ASSVYSGPNYEQY
TRBV28	TRBJ1-5	ASRIQMDQPQH
TRBV12-3/TRBV12-4	TRBJ2-7	ASSLWAGSTYEQY
TRBV19	TRBJ2-1	ASSITIDEQF
TRBV5-6	TRBJ2-5	ASSSILETQY
TRBV11-3	TRBJ2-3	ASRDALGDTQY
TRBV6-5	TRBJ2-5	ASSYRDGEETQY
TRBV11-3	TRBJ2-6	ASSPGSSGANVLT
TRBV11-3	TRBJ2-2	ASSRTGDTGELF
TRBV7-2	TRBJ2-3	ASSPGTDTQY
TRBV19	TRBJ1-2	ASMDFSYGYT
TRBV6-1	TRBJ2-2	ASGQGARNTGELF
TRBV19	TRBJ2-3	ASSPLAGGGTDTQY
TRBV5-1	TRBJ2-7	ASSLTESSYEQY
TRBV19	TRBJ1-6	ASSHHPSSTNSPLH